This T cell receptor beta chain came from a study of blood T cell repertoires in COVID-19. Study context: Samples taken during acute and convalescent COVID-19 were collected in the United States, Italy and Spain. PBMCs, B-cell-depleted T cells, or T cells were the source of the cDNA or gDNA that made up the material.

In the study's own analysis: Estimation of nucleated cell counts relied on the amplification of reference gene primers. TCRdb keeps only in-frame clones here, not all; method: immunoSEQ multiplex PCR. The V and J calls and clone size are taken from that table; D and trimming were inferred from the DNA. The table shows around 140,000 clones, with over 75% occurring only once. This sequence was found in a woman aged 45-65 years with acute or convalescent COVID-19. The sample consisted of peripheral blood.

The CDR3 loop reads CASSLPGQGSNEQYF. For the CDR3, the DNA is TGTGCCAGCAGTCTTCCGGGACAGGGGAGCAACGAGCAGTACTTC. The chain employs TRBV28 and TRBJ2-7; 10 nucleotides align to TRBD1. Trimming cost V 5 bases and J 5 bases; bases outside gene matches: 9. The V gene's germline CDR1 is MDHEN and CDR2 SYDVKM. The CDR3 is made up of 15 amino acids.